What follows describes a single T cell receptor (beta chain). This sample stems from a study of blood T cell repertoires in COVID-19. For the study at large: COVID-19 samples from acute and convalescent phases originated in the United States, Italy and Spain.

The CDR3 runs 14 residues. Trimming cost V 6 bases and J 5 bases, with 16 bases left between them. Germline CDR1 and CDR2: MGHDK and SYGVNS. The repertoire was sequenced with immunoSEQ multiplex PCR; TCRdb's copy has only in-frame clones and lacks some. The sample shows over 95,000 clones, 70% to 90% of them seen only once. This TCR was sampled from a man between 35 and 55 years old with acute or convalescent COVID-19. Sequenced input: peripheral blood. The chain combines TRBV25-1 with TRBJ1-1, with no clear D. The CDR3 DNA is TGTGCCAGCAGCCCGGTTAATTTGGAGACTGAAGCTTTCTTT. The encoded protein is CASSPVNLETEAFF.